This T cell receptor beta chain was identified in a study of blood T cell repertoires in COVID-19. Overall study context: Donors in the United States, Italy and Spain gave samples during acute or convalescent COVID-19. PBMCs, B-cell-depleted T cells, or T cells provided the cDNA or gDNA that made up the material.

Looked up from germline, CDR1 is LGHDT and CDR2 is YNNKEL (reference sequence). This CDR3 contains 19 residues. V dropped 0 bases and J dropped 0; count of bases not matched to a gene: 11. Under the authors' procedure: Amplification from reference gene primers served as the basis for estimated nucleated cell counts. Produced via immunoSEQ multiplex PCR; TCRdb's table is partial and in-frame only. D and trimming were read from the DNA, whereas the V and J calls and clone size are those reported in that table. The sample shows 100,000 to 150,000 clones, approximately 88% of them seen only once. The specimen was peripheral blood. The sequence came from an elderly woman with acute or convalescent COVID-19. This rearrangement joins TRBV3-1 (or the pseudogene TRBV3-2) to TRBJ1-3; 7 positions match TRBD1. The CDR3 DNA is TGTGCCAGCAGCCAAGATCTTGTTGGGACAGAGGGCTCTGGAAACACCATATATTTT. Its protein is CASSQDLVGTEGSGNTIYF.